This T cell receptor (beta chain) was documented in a study of blood T cell repertoires in COVID-19. Study in general: Donors in the United States, Italy and Spain gave samples during acute or convalescent COVID-19. The analysed material was cDNA or gDNA that came from T cells, B-cell-depleted T cells, or PBMCs.

With V trimmed by 3 bases and J by 4 bases, 3 bases remained unmatched. Germline V CDR1 and CDR2: SGHDN, FVKESK. The CDR3 length is 15 residues. Enrolment of Seattle patients took place during active infection, and they were followed longitudinally. This table comes from immunoSEQ multiplex PCR, and its TCRdb copy is limited to in-frame clones, with some not included. The profile shows fewer than 250,000 clones, approximately 91% of them singletons. The TCR was taken from a young man with COVID-19, enrolled during active disease. The chain has TRBV14 and TRBJ1-3; 10 bases agree with TRBD1. Material for sequencing was peripheral blood. The DNA of the CDR3 is TGTGCCAGCAGCCAGGACAGGGGGTACGGAAACACCATATATTTT. It yields the protein CASSQDRGYGNTIYF.